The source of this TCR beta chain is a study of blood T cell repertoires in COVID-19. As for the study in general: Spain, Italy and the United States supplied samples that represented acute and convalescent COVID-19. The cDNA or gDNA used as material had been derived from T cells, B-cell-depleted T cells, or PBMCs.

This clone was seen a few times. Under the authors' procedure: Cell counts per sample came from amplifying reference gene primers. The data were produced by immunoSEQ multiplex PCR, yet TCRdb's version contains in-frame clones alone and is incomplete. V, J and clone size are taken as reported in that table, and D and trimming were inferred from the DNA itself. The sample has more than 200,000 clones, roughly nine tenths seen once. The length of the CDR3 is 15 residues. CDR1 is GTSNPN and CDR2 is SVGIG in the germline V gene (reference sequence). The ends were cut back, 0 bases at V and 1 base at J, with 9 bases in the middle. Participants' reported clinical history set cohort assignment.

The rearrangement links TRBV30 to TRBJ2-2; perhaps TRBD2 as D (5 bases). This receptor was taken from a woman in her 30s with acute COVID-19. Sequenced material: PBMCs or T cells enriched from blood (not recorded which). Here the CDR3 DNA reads TGTGCCTGGAGTGTGGCGGACTGGAACACCGGGGAGCTGTTTTTT. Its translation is CAWSVADWNTGELFF.